The clone carrying this TCR beta chain has a single count. Its antigen remains unidentified. This record belongs to a study of blood T cells in healthy people across ages. Then a second PCR, running about 7 to 11 cycles, was carried out with a sample-barcoded 5' primer and a J-beta primer mix. TCRdb re-analysed the 5' RACE reads in MiXCR, keeping a single row per CDR3 protein. Of approximately 850,000 distinct CDR3 sequences in the sample, 40% to 50% are singletons; the top ten hold about 21%. CDR3 length: 14 residues. The junction had 4 bases not matched to a gene; V was cut back by 5 bases and J by 3 bases. Per germline, CDR1 MNHEY and CDR2 SVGEGT. Study-wide findings and caveats: The long-lived group displayed more naive CD4+ cells, plus higher diversity, than the aged donors did. There was a strong correlation between TCR beta diversity and naive T cell percentage.

The sequencing input was blood. V is TRBV6-2 or TRBV6-3 and J is TRBJ2-5, with 9 bases that match TRBD1. This receptor was identified in a man aged 55 to 70 in good health. The CDR3 sequence: CASSGDREKETQYF. The CDR3 DNA reads as TGTGCCAGCAGTGGGGACAGGGAAAAAGAGACCCAGTACTTC.